This is a list of T cell receptor beta chains from one sample in a study of blood T cell repertoires in COVID-19. Profiling relied on immunoSEQ multiplex PCR, and the TCRdb table lists in-frame clones only, not all of them. The repertoire holds a few hundred thousand clones, with roughly four fifths as singletons. The sequenced material came from PBMCs or T cells enriched from blood (not recorded which). Every receptor here comes from a woman between 50 and 59 years old who had recovered from COVID-19. The CDR3 runs from the conserved cysteine through the conserved F or W.

v_call cdr3_aa
TRBV19 CASSEATGFWQPQHF
TRBV6-5 CASSQQGYEQYF
TRBV9 CASSVGQFSGNTIYF
TRBV6-5 CASSYPGQGAYEQYF
TRBV5-6 CASSRPTGGLEEGYTF
TRBV5-4 CASTSGGGAEGYTF
TRBV9 CASSGSSGGYNEQFF
TRBV6-5 CASSQDRGLSNEQFF
TRBV5-1 CASSSDRAYGYTF
TRBV3-1/TRBV3-2 CASSQEGSSGGRRREKLFF
TRBV5-4 CASSSGTGATSGNTIYF
TRBV7-8 CASSLAHSSYEQYF
TRBV6-2/TRBV6-3 CASSLDRGGNQPQHF
TRBV6-4 CASSHRGTARYSYEQYF
TRBV7-3 CASSQSGGAYEQYF
TRBV30 CAWQGTTNYGYTF
TRBV7-2 CASSLGESDGYTF
TRBV4-2 CASSQDLGQGGYGYTF
TRBV5-1 CASSLSGAFNANTEAFF
TRBV7-9 CASSSVGAPSYEQYF
TRBV2 CASRVDMNTEAFF
TRBV2 CASMEGPGYNEQFF
TRBV2 CANQQGVNTEAFF
TRBV5-4 CASSSGQVRGFGAYGYTF
TRBV6-2/TRBV6-3 CASTPQGARTEAFF
TRBV12-5 CASAIGTGETQYF
TRBV30 CAWYRGSGNTIYF
TRBV19 CASSTIWSSYNEQFF
TRBV6-2/TRBV6-3 CASSRAGSYNEQFF
TRBV19 CASSTRGGLGHAEAFF
TRBV19 CASSIGQGDNSPLHF
TRBV27 CASRNSGGTNYGYTF
TRBV4-1 CASSQESSTSGDEQYF
TRBV5-1 CASSPAVAGGTEAFF
TRBV7-2 CASSLRQGASSGNTIYF
TRBV18 CASSRSGGAMDTEAFF
TRBV9 CASSVSDTREQYF
TRBV5-1 CASSTGTSGTDTQYF
TRBV5-5 CASSHIPGGDEKLFF
TRBV5-1 CASSILPRDRGYSNQPQHF
TRBV7-3 CASSLDREGEQYF
TRBV4-3 CASSRDLALGEQYF
TRBV11-2 CASSLVGGGTDTQYF
TRBV18 CASSSAGYPEAFF
TRBV5-4 CASSLGGTSTDTQYF
TRBV18 CASSPLLSSGGSQETQYF
TRBV18 CASSREAGNGYTF
TRBV11-2 CASSLFSSGPSYEQYF
TRBV14 CASSNAPSYGYTF
TRBV4-2 CASSQDGTSDLQYF
TRBV3-1/TRBV3-2 CASSLLGQSYEKLFF
TRBV11-3 CASSSWTGAKGDTQYF
TRBV6-5 CASKPQSRDTQYF
TRBV29-1 CSVAGLAVYEQFF